The 17 T cell receptor beta chains in this list originate from one sample, sequenced in a study of shared clonotypes between healthy human individuals. TCRdb keeps only in-frame clones here, not all; method: immunoSEQ multiplex PCR. This table has about 490,000 clones, around 80% appearing once. Sequenced: PBMCs. Source of these receptors: a woman aged 40 to 50 in good health. Some clones in this sample may be carry-over from other donors' samples.

The chain joins TRBV9 to TRBJ2-7; tentatively, D is TRBD1 (6 bases). The germline gives CDR1 SGDLS, CDR2 YYNGEE. CDR3 size: 16 residues. Trimming cost V 2 bases and J 0 bases, with 15 bases left between them. For the CDR3, the DNA is TGTGCCAGCAGCGTTGGGCAGGGGTTACACTCCTACGAGCAGTACTTC. Translated, it gives CASSVGQGLHSYEQYF.

The CDR3 DNA follows: TGTGCCAGCAGCCCCGGGACTAGCGGGAACTACAATGAGCAGTTCTTC. Protein sequence: CASSPGTSGNYNEQFF. The chain links TRBV21-1 to TRBJ2-1; the table names TRBD2, a call not compared with the DNA. TRBV21-1 is noted as a pseudogene. The length of the CDR3 is 16 residues.

The rearrangement links TRBV11-2 to TRBJ2-1, with D possibly matching TRBD2 (6 bases). The CDR3 runs 16 residues. CDR1 SGHAT and CDR2 FQNNGV come from the germline V gene. Trimming stripped 1 base from V and 3 bases from J, with 13 bases between. This CDR3 reads CASSLAGGRIYNEQFF. In DNA, the CDR3 is TGTGCCAGCAGCTTAGCGGGTGGGAGGATCTACAATGAGCAGTTCTTC.

This chain connects TRBV1 to TRBJ2-1; TRBD2, the D gene given by the table, was not confirmed from the DNA. TRBV1 is noted as a pseudogene. The CDR3 is made up of 14 amino acids. The CDR3 region has the DNA TGCACCAGCAGCCGGGGACTAGCGGGCCATGAGCAGTTCTTC. Translated: CTSSRGLAGHEQFF.

This chain joins TRBV15 and TRBJ1-2, with 8 nucleotides matching TRBD1. The V and J ends lost 1 base and 8 bases, in that order; junction bases with no gene match: 9. Germline CDR1 and CDR2: LNHNV and YYDKDF (reference sequence). CDR3 length: 15 amino acids. DNA for the CDR3: TGTGCCACCAGCAGAGCTTTTGGACAGGGACAAGGCTACACCTTC. Translated, it gives CATSRAFGQGQGYTF.

The chain uses TRBV11-2 and TRBJ2-7; 8 positions match TRBD2. V shed 5 bases and J 1 base; nucleotides not matched to a gene: 10. CDR3 length equals 16 residues. CDR1 is SGHAT, CDR2 FQNNGV, per germline. The CDR3 DNA reads as TGTGCCAGCAGCCGCGTGGGGCGGGAGGCTTCCTACGAGCAGTACTTC. It is translated as CASSRVGREASYEQYF. The full variable domain, rest sourced from reference TRBV11-2 and TRBJ2-7, is EAGVAQSPRYKIIEKRQSVAFWCNPISGHATLYWYQQILGQGPKLLIQFQNNGVVDDSQLPKDRFSAERLKGVDSTLKIQPAKLEDSAVYLCASSRVGREASYEQYFGPGTRLTVT.

This chain links TRBV7-9 with TRBJ2-7; weak D call: TRBD1 (6 bases). The CDR3 is 15 residues long. V was shortened by 5 bases and J by 0 bases, with 14 bases between the two germline ends. Germline V gene lookup returns CDR1 SEHNR and CDR2 FQNEAQ (reference sequence). The CDR3 loop is CASSRGHGSSYEQYF. CDR3 nucleotide sequence: TGTGCCAGCAGCAGGGGACATGGGAGCTCCTACGAGCAGTACTTC.

The rearrangement uses TRBV2 and TRBJ2-1; D uncertain. The CDR3 has 14 residues. Trimming removed 0 bases from V and 11 bases from J, with 14 bases in between. Germline CDR1 is SNHLY and CDR2 is FYNNEI. This chain's CDR3 is CASSEAGTPPKQFF. In DNA, the CDR3 is TGTGCCAGCAGTGAAGCGGGCACTCCCCCTAAGCAGTTCTTC.

The gene calls are TRBV4-1 and TRBJ2-2; 15 nucleotides align to TRBD2. The CDR3 is 22 amino acids. Germline CDR1 and CDR2: MGHRA and YSYEKL. Trimming at V came to 2 bases and at J to 10 bases, leaving 23 bases not matched to a gene. The CDR3 loop reads CASSQNTPTGGGLAGGKEELFF. CDR3 nucleotides: TGCGCCAGCAGCCAAAATACCCCGACAGGGGGGGGACTAGCGGGAGGTAAAGAGGAGCTGTTTTTT.

This chain uses TRBV7-7 with TRBJ2-2, with a weak D call TRBD1 (6 bases). Germline V CDR1 and CDR2: SSHAT, FNYEAQ (reference sequence). The CDR3 sequence is 15 residues long. V was cut by 2 bases and J by 2 bases, with 9 bases left in between. Here the CDR3 reads CASSLMGANTGELFF. In nucleotides, the CDR3 is TGTGCCAGCAGCTTAATGGGGGCCAACACCGGGGAGCTGTTTTTT.

This chain links TRBV2 with TRBJ2-1; possibly TRBD2 for D (6 bases). The V and J ends lost 8 bases and 4 bases respectively, with 12 bases between them. Germline CDR1 SNHLY, CDR2 FYNNEI. This CDR3 is 13 amino acids long. The CDR3 DNA reads TGTGCCAGCCTCCCGGGAGTTTACAATGAGCAGTTCTTC. As protein: CASLPGVYNEQFF.

The V call is TRBV10-3, the J call TRBJ2-5, with 7 bases fitting TRBD1. CDR1 is ENHRY, CDR2 SYGVKD, per germline. V lost 3 bases and J lost 1; bases outside the gene matches: 11. The CDR3 is 17 amino acids. The CDR3 DNA is TGTGCCATCAGTGATCCCCCAGGGGGAGAATTCCAAGAGACCCAGTACTTC. Its protein is CAISDPPGGEFQETQYF.

CDR3 region: CASSEGQQYSYEQYF. The CDR3 nucleotides read TGTGCCAGCAGCGAGGGACAGCAGTACTCCTACGAGCAGTACTTC. The V call is TRBV9, the J call TRBJ2-7; 7 nucleotides align to TRBD1. CDR3 length equals 15 residues. V trimming: 3 bases; J trimming: 0 bases; junction bases outside the gene matches: 6. The germline V gene encodes CDR1 SGDLS and CDR2 YYNGEE.

V usage is TRBV4-2 and J usage is TRBJ2-5; 9 positions match TRBD2. Germline-derived CDR1 and CDR2 are LGHNA and YNFKEQ. This CDR3 contains 16 residues. Unmatched junction bases numbered 7, after V lost 3 bases and J lost 2 bases. CDR3 protein: CASSHDGTSRQETQYF. DNA for the CDR3: TGTGCCAGCAGCCACGACGGGACTAGCCGACAAGAGACCCAGTACTTC.

V gene TRBV6-5 combines with J gene TRBJ2-2; D unclear. V was clipped by 5 bases and J by 2 bases, with 12 bases between them. CDR1 is MNHEY and CDR2 is SVGAGI in the germline V gene. This CDR3 is built from 15 residues. Written as DNA, the CDR3 is TGTGCCAGCAGTACAGATTTTCCTAACACCGGGGAGCTGTTTTTT. Encoded protein: CASSTDFPNTGELFF.

The chain carries TRBV2 and TRBJ2-5, with TRBD2 matching over 8 bases. V gave up 1 base and J gave up 0 bases; unmatched junction bases: 7. The CDR3 consists of 17 residues. Germline assignment: CDR1 SNHLY and CDR2 FYNNEI. The DNA for the CDR3 is TGTGCCAGCAGTGAAGAGAGGAGCGGGGGTTACCAAGAGACCCAGTACTTC. This translates into CASSEERSGGYQETQYF.

This chain uses TRBV9 with TRBJ2-2; D is ambiguous. V lost 3 bases and J 8 bases, leaving 11 bases between the germline ends. Germline lookup yields CDR1 SGDLS and CDR2 YYNGEE. This CDR3 is 13 amino acids long. Written as DNA, the CDR3 is TGTGCCAGCAGCGCAGCTTTCCAGGGGGAGCTGTTTTTT. Its translation is CASSAAFQGELFF.